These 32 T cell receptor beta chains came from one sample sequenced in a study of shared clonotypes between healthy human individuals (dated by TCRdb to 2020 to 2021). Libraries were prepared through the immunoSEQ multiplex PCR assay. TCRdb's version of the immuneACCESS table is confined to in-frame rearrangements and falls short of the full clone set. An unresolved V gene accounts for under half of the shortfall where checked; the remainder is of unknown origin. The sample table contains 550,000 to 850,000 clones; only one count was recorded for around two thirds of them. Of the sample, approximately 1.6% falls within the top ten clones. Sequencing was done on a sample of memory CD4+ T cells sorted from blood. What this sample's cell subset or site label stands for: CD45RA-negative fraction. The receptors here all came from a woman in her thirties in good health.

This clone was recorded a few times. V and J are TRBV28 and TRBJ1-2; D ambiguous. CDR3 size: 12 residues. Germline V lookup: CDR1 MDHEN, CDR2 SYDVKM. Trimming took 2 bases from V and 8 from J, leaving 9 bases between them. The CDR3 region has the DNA TGTGCCAGCAGTTTACCCACGAGAGGCTACACCTTC. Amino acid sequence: CASSLPTRGYTF.

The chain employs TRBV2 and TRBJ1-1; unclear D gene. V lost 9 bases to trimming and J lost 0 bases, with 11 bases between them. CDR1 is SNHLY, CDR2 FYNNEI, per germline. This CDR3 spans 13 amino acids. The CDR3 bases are TGTGCCAGTCGAACTGAGGTGAACACTGAAGCTTTCTTT. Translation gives CASRTEVNTEAFF.

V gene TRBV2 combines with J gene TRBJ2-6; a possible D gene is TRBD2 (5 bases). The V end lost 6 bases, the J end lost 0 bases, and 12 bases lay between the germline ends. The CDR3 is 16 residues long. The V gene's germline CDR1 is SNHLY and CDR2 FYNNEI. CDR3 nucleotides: TGTGCCAGCAGGAGGGAAGTGAACTCTGGGGCCAACGTCCTGACTTTC. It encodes CASRREVNSGANVLTF.

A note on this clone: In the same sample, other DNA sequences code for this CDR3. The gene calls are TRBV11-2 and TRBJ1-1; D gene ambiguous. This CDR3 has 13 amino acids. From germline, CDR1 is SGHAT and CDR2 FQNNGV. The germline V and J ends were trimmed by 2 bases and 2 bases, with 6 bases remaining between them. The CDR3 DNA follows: TGTGCCAGCAGCTTACTCGGTAACACTGAAGCTTTCTTT. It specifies CASSLLGNTEAFF.

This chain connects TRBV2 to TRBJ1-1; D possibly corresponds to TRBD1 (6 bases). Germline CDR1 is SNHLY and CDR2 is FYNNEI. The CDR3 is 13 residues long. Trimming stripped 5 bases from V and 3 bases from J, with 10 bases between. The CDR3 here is CASSKQGYTEAFF. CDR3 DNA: TGTGCCAGCAGTAAACAGGGATACACTGAAGCTTTCTTT.

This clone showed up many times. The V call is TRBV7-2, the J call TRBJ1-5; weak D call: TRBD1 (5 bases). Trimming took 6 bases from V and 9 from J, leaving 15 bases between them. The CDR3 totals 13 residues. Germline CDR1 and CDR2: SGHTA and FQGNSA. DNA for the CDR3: TGTGCCAGCAGGCGAGGGGAGGGGACGCCCCAGCATTTT. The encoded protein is CASRRGEGTPQHF.

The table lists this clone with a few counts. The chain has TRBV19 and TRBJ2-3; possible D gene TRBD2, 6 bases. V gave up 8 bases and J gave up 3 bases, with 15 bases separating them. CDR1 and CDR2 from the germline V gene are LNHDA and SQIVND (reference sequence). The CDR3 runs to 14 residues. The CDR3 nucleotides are TGTGCCAGTTCGCAAAACGGGAGAACAGATACGCAGTATTTT. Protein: CASSQNGRTDTQYF. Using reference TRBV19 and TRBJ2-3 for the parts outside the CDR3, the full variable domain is DGGITQSPKYLFRKEGQNVTLSCEQNLNHDAMYWYRQDPGQGLRLIYYSQIVNDFQKGDIAEGYSVSREKKESFPLTVTSAQKNPTAFYLCASSQNGRTDTQYFGPGTRLTVL.

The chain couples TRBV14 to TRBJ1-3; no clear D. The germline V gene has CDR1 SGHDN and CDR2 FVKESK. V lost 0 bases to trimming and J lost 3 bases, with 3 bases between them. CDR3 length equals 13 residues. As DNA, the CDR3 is TGTGCCAGCAGCCAAGATATTGGAAACACCATATATTTT. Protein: CASSQDIGNTIYF. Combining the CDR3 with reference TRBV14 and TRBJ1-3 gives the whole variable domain EAGVTQFPSHSVIEKGQTVTLRCDPISGHDNLYWYRRVMGKEIKFLLHFVKESKQDESGMPNNRFLAERTGGTYSTLKVQPAELEDSGVYFCASSQDIGNTIYFGEGSWLTVV.

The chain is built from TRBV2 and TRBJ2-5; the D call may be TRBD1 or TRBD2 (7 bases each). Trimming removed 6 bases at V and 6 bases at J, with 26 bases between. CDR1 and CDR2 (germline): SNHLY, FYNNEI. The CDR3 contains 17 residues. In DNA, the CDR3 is TGTGCCAGCAGCCCTGCGGGGGACTCAGGGGGTTCTAAGACCCAGTACTTC. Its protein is CASSPAGDSGGSKTQYF. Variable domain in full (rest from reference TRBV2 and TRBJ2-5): EPEVTQTPSHQVTQMGQEVILRCVPISNHLYFYWYRQILGQKVEFLVSFYNNEISEKSEIFDDQFSVERPDGSNFTLKIRSTKLEDSAMYFCASSPAGDSGGSKTQYFGPGTRLLVL.

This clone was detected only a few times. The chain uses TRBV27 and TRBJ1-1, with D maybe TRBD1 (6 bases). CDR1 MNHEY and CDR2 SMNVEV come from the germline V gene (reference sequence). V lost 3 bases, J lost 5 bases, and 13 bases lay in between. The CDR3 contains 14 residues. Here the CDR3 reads CASSFPDRRTEAFF. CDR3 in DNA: TGTGCCAGCAGTTTCCCCGACAGGCGAACTGAAGCTTTCTTT.

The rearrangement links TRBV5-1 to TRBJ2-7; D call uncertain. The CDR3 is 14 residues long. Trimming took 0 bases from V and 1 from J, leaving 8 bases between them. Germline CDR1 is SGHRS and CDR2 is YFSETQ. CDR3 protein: CASSLGGQSYEQYF. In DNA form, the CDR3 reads TGCGCCAGCAGCTTGGGTGGCCAGTCCTACGAGCAGTACTTC.

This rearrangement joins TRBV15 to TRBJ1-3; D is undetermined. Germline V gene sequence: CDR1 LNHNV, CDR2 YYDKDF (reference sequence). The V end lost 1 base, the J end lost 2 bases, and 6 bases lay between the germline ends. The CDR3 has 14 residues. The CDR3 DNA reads TGTGCCACCAGCAGAGCGCCTACTGGAAACACCATATATTTT. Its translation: CATSRAPTGNTIYF.

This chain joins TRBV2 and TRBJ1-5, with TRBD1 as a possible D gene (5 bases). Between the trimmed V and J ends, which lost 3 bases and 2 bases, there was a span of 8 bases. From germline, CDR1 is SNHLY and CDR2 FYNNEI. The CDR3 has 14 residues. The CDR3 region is CASSDQGGNQPQHF. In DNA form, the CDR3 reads TGTGCCAGCAGTGATCAGGGAGGCAATCAGCCCCAGCATTTT.

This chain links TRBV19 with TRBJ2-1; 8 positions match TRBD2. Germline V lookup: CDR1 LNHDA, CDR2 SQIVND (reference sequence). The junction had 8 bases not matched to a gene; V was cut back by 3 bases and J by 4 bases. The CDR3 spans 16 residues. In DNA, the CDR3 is TGTGCCAGTAGTATCTTTGCGGGAGGAGCGTACAATGAGCAGTTCTTC. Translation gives CASSIFAGGAYNEQFF.

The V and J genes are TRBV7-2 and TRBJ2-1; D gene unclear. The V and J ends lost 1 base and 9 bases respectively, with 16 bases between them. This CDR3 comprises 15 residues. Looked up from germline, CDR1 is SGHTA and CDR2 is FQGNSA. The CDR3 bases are TGTGCCAGCAGCTTAGTATCCTTGGTGGTGGGTGAGCAGTTCTTC. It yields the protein CASSLVSLVVGEQFF.

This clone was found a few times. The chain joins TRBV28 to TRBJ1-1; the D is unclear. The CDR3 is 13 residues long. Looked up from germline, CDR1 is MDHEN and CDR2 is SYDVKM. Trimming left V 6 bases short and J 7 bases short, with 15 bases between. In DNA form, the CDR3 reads TGTGCCAGCAGCGCCGGGAGGGTCCTTGAAGCTTTCTTT. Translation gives CASSAGRVLEAFF.

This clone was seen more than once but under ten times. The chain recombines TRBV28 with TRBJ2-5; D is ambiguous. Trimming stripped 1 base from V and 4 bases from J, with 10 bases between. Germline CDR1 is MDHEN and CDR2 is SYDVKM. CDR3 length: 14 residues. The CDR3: CASSLSGPTETQYF. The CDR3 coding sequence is TGTGCCAGCAGTTTATCCGGACCTACAGAGACCCAGTACTTC.

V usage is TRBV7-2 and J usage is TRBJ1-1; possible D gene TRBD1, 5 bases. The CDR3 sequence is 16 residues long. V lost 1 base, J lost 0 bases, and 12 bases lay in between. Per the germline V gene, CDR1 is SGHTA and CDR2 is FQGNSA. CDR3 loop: CASSLGAGLMNTEAFF. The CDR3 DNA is TGTGCCAGCAGCTTAGGTGCGGGACTGATGAACACTGAAGCTTTCTTT.

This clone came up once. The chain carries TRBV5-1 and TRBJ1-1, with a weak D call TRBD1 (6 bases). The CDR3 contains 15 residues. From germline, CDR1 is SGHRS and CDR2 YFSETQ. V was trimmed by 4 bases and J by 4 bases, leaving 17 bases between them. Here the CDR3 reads CASSPLGAGGTEAFF. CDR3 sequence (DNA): TGCGCCAGCAGCCCTTTGGGGGCGGGCGGCACTGAAGCTTTCTTT.

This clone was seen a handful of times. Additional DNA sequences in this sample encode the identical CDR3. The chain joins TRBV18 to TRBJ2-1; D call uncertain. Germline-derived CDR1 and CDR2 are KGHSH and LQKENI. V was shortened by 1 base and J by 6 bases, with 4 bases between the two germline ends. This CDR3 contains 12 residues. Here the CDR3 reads CASSPLGNEQFF. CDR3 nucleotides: TGTGCCAGCTCACCACTGGGCAATGAGCAGTTCTTC. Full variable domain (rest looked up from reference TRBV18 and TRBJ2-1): NAGVMQNPRHLVRRRGQEARLRCSPMKGHSHVYWYRQLPEEGLKFMVYLQKENIIDESGMPKERFSAEFPKEGPSILRIQQVVRGDSAAYFCASSPLGNEQFFGPGTRLTVL.

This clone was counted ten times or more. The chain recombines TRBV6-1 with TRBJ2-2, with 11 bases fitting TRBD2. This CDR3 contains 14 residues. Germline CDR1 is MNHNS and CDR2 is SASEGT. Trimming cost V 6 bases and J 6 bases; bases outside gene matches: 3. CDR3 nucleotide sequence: TGTGCCAGCAGCGCACTAGCGGGAGCCGGGGAGCTGTTTTTT. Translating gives CASSALAGAGELFF.

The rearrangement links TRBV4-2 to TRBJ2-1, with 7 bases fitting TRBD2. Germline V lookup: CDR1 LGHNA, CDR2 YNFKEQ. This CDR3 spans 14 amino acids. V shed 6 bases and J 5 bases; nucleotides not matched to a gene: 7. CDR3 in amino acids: CASSQASGDNEQFF. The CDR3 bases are TGTGCCAGCAGTCAGGCTAGCGGCGACAATGAGCAGTTCTTC.

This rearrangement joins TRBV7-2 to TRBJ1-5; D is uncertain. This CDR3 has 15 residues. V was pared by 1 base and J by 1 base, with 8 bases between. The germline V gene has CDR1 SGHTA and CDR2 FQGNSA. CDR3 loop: CASSLGSGSNQPQHF. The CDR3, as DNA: TGTGCCAGCAGCTTAGGCTCGGGAAGCAATCAGCCCCAGCATTTT.

CDR3 amino acids: CASSINRGLTYEQYF. The CDR3, as DNA: TGTGCCAGCAGTATAAACAGGGGGCTTACCTACGAGCAGTACTTC. The V and J genes are TRBV25-1 and TRBJ2-7; the match to TRBD1 covers 9 bases. The CDR3 consists of 15 residues. Germline-derived CDR1 and CDR2 are MGHDK and SYGVNS. Germline trimming cut 5 bases from V and 2 bases from J; bases unmatched to any gene: 7.

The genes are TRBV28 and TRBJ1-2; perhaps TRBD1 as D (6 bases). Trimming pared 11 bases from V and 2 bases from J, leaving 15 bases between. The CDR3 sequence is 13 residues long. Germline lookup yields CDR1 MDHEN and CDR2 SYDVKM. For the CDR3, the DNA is TGTGCCGCCGCGGCTAGGGGGAACTATGGCTACACCTTC. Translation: CAAAARGNYGYTF.

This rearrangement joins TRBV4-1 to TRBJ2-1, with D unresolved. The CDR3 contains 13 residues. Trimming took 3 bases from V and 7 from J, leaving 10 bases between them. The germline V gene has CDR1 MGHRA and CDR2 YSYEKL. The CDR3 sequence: CASSHAIGNEQFF. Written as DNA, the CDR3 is TGCGCCAGCAGCCATGCCATTGGAAATGAGCAGTTCTTC.

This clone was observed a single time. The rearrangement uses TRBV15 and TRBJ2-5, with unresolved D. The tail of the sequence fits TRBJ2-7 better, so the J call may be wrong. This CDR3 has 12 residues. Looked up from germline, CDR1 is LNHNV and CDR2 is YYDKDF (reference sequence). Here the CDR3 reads CATSRSRSEQYF. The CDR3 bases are TGTGCCACCAGCAGATCTAGAAGCGAGCAGTACTTC.

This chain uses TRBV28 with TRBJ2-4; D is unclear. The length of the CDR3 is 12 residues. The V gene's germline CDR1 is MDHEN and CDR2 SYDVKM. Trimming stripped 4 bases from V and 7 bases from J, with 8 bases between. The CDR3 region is CASSSVGNIQYF. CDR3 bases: TGTGCCAGCAGTTCTGTTGGCAACATTCAGTACTTC.

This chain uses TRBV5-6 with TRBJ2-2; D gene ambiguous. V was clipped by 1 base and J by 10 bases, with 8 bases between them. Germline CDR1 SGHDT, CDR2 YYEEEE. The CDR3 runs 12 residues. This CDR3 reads CASSLSTAELFF. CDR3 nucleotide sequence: TGTGCCAGCAGCTTGTCTACAGCGGAGCTGTTTTTT.

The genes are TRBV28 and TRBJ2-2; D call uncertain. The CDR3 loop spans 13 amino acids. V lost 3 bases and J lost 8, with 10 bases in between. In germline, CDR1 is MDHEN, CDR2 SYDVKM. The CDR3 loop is CASSLGRPGELFF. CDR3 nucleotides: TGTGCCAGCAGTTTGGGCAGGCCGGGGGAGCTGTTTTTT.

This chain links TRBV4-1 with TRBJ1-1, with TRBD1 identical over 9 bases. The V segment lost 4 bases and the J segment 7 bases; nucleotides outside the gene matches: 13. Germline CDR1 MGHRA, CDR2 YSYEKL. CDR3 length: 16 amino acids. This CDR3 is CASSPHGTGKGGEAFF. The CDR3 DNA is TGCGCCAGCAGCCCCCACGGGACAGGGAAAGGCGGTGAAGCTTTCTTT.

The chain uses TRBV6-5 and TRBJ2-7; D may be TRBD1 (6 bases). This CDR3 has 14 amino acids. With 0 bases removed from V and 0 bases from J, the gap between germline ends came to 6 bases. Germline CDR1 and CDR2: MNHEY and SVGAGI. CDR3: CASSYSDSSYEQYF. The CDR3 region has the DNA TGTGCCAGCAGTTACTCGGACAGCTCCTACGAGCAGTACTTC.